This T cell receptor (beta chain) came from a study of regulatory T cells in long-lasting Graves disease. Time point noted: newly diagnosed GD, antithyroid drugs for less than 3 months. PBMC-derived RNA was used for the TCR library. For TCR beta, libraries came from iRepertoire HTBI primers and Arm-PCR of CDR3 regions. TCRdb used MiXCR to reprocess the multiplex PCR reads, holding one entry per CDR3 protein. The sample lists 550,000 to 600,000 distinct CDR3 sequences; about 16% were seen once. Another study also made use of these data, one on T cells in Graves' hyperthyroidism and ophthalmopathy.

Sequences were derived from peripheral blood mononuclear cells (PBMCs), sampled at new diagnosis, from a patient treated with antithyroid drugs. This receptor was taken from a man aged 18 to 29 with Graves disease.

The CDR3 reads CASSLSSGVEETQYF. The CDR3 DNA is TGTGCCAGCAGTTTATCTTCCGGGGTGGAAGAGACCCAGTACTTC. The chain has TRBV12-3 or TRBV12-4 and TRBJ2-5, with a weak D call TRBD2 (5 bases). The CDR3 is 15 residues long. Trimming removed 2 bases at V and 3 bases at J, with 13 bases between.